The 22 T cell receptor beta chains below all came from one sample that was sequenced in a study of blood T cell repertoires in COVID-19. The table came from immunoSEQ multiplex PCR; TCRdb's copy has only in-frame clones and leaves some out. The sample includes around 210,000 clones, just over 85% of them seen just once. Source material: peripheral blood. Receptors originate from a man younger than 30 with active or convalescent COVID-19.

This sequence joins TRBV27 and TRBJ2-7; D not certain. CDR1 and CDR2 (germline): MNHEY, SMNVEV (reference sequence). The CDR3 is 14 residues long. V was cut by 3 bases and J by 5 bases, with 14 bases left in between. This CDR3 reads CASSFRPSADEQYF. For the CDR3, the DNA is TGTGCCAGCAGTTTTAGACCCTCGGCGGACGAGCAGTACTTC.

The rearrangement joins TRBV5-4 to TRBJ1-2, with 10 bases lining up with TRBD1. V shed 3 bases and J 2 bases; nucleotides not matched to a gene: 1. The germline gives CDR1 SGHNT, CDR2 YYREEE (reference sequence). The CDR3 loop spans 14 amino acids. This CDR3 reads CASSWDRGNYGYTF. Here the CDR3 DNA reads TGTGCCAGCAGCTGGGACAGGGGAAACTATGGCTACACCTTC.

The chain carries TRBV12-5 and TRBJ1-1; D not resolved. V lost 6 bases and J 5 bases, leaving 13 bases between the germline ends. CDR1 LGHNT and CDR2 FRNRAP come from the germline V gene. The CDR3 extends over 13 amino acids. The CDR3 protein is CASGNFPGTEAFF. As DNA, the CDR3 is TGTGCTAGTGGCAATTTCCCGGGGACTGAAGCTTTCTTT.

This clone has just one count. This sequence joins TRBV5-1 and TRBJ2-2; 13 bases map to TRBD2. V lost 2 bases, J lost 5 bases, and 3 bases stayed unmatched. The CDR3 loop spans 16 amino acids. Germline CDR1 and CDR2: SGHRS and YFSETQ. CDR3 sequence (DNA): TGCGCCAGCAGCTTAAGGACTAGCGGGGGAACCGGGGAGCTGTTTTTT. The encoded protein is CASSLRTSGGTGELFF.

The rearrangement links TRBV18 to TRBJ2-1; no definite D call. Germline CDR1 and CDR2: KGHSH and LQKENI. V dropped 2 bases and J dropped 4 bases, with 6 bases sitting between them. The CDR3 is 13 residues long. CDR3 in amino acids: CASSPGRYNEQFF. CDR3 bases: TGTGCCAGCTCACCAGGCCGATACAATGAGCAGTTCTTC.

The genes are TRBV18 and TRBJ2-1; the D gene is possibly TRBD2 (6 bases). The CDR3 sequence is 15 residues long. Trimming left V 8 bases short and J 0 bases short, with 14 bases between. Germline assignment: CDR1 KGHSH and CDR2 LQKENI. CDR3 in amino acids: CASAGRISSYNEQFF. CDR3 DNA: TGTGCCAGCGCTGGGAGGATTAGCTCCTACAATGAGCAGTTCTTC.

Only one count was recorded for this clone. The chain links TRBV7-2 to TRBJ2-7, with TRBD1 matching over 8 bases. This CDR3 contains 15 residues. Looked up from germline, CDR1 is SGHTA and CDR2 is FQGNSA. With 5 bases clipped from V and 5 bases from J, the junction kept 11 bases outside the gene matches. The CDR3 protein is CASSVWTGMGDEQYF. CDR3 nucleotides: TGTGCCAGCAGCGTATGGACAGGGATGGGAGACGAGCAGTACTTC. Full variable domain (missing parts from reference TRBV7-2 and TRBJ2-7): GAGVSQSPSNKVTEKGKDVELRCDPISGHTALYWYRQSLGQGLEFLIYFQGNSAPDKSGLPSDRFSAERTGGSVSTLTIQRTQQEDSAVYLCASSVWTGMGDEQYFGPGTRLTVT.

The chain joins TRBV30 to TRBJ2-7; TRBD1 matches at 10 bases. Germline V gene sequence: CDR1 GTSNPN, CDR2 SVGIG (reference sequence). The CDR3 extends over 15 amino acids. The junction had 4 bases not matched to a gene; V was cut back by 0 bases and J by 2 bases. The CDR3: CAWSVGGTGAYEQYF. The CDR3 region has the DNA TGTGCCTGGAGTGTAGGGGGGACAGGGGCCTACGAGCAGTACTTC.

CDR3 sequence (DNA): TGTGCCGGGCAGGACAGGGGGCATCACGAGCAGTACTTC. Its protein is CAGQDRGHHEQYF. This chain uses TRBV27 with TRBJ2-7; 11 bases fit TRBD1. V lost 11 bases to trimming and J lost 5 bases; unmatched junction nucleotides: 8. The CDR3 spans 13 residues. Germline-derived CDR1 and CDR2 are MNHEY and SMNVEV (reference sequence).

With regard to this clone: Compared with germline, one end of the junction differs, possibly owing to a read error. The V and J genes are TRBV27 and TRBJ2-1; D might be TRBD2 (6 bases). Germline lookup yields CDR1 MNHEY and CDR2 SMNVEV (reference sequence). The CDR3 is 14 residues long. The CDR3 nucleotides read TGTGCCAGCAGCTTATCATGGGACTTTAATGAGCAGTTCTTC. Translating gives CASSLSWDFNEQFF.

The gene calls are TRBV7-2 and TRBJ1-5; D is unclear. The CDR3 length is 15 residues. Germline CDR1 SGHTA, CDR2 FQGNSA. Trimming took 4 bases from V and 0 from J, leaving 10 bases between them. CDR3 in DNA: TGTGCCAGCAGCTCCGACACTTTTAGCAATCAGCCCCAGCATTTT. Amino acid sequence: CASSSDTFSNQPQHF.

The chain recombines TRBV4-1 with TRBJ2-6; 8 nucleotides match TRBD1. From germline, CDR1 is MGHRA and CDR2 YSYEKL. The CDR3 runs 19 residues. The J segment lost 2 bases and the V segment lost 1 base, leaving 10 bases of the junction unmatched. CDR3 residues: CASSQVQGARGTGANVLTF. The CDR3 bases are TGCGCCAGCAGCCAAGTGCAGGGGGCCCGGGGAACTGGGGCCAACGTCCTGACTTTC.

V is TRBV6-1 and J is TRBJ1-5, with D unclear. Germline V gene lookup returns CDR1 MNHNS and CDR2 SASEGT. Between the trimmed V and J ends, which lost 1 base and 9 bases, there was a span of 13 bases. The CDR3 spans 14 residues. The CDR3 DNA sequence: TGTGCCAGCAGTGAAGAGAGTCTCCGGGGGCCCCAGCATTTT. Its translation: CASSEESLRGPQHF.

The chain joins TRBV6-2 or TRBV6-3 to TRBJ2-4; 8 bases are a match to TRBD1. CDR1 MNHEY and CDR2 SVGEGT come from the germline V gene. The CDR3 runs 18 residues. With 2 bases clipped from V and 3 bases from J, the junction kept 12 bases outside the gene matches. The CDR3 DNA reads TGTGCCAGCAGTTACCCGGGACAGGAATGGCTGGACAAAAACATTCAGTACTTC. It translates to CASSYPGQEWLDKNIQYF.

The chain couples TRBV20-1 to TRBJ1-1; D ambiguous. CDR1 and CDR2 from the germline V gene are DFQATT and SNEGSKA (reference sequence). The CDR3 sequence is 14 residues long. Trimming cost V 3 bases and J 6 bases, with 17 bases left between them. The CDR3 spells CSASIVRGRPEAFF. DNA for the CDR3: TGCAGTGCTAGTATTGTTCGGGGTCGCCCTGAAGCTTTCTTT.

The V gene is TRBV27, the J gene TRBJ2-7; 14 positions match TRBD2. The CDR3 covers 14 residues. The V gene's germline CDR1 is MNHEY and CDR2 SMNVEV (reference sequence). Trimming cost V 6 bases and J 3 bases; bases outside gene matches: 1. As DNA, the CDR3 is TGTGCCAGCAGGGGACTAGCGGGAGACTACGAGCAGTACTTC. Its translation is CASRGLAGDYEQYF.

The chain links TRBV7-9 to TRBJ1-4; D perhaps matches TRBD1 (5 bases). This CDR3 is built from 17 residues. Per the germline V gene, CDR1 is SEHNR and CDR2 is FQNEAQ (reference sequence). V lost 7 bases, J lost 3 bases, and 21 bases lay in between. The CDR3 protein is CASTLWPGGASNEKLFF. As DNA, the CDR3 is TGTGCCAGCACCCTCTGGCCGGGGGGAGCCTCTAATGAAAAACTGTTTTTT.

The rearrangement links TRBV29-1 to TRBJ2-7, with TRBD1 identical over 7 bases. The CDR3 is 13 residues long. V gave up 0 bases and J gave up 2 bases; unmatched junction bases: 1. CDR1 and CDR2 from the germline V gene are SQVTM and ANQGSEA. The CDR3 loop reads CSVEDQGAYEQYF. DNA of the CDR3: TGCAGCGTTGAAGATCAGGGGGCCTACGAGCAGTACTTC.

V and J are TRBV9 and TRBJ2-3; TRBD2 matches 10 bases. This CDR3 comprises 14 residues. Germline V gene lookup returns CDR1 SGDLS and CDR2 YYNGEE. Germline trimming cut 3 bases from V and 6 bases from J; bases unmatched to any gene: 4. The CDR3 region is CASSGHSGRDTQYF. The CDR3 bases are TGTGCCAGCAGCGGTCATAGCGGGAGGGATACGCAGTATTTT.

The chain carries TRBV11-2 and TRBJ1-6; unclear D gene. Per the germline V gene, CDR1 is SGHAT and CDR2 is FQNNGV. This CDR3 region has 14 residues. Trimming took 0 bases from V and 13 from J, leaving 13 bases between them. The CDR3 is CASSLDPGGGPLHF. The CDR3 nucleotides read TGTGCCAGCAGCTTAGACCCGGGAGGTGGGCCCCTCCACTTT.

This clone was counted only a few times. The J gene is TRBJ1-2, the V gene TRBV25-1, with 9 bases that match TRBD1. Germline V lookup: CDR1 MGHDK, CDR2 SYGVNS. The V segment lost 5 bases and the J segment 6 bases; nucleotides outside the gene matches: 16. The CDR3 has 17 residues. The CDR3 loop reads CASSSAGTGILAHGYTF. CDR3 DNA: TGTGCCAGCAGTAGTGCCGGGACAGGGATCCTGGCCCATGGCTACACCTTC.

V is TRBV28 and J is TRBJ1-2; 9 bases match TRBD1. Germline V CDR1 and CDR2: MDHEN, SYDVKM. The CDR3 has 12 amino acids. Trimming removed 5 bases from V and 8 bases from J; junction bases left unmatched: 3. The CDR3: CASSETGGGYTF. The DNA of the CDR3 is TGTGCCAGCAGTGAAACAGGGGGCGGCTACACCTTC.